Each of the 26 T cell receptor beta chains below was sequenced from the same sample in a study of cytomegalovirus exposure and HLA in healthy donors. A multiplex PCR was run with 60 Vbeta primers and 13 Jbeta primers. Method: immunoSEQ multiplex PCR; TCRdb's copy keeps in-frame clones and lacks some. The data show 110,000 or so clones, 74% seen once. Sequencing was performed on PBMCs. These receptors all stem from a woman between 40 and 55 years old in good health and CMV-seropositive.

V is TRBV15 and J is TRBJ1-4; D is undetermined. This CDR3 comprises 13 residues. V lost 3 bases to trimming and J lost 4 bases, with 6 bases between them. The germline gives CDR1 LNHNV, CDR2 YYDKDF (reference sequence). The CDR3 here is CATSRNSNEKLFF. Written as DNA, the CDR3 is TGTGCCACCAGCAGGAACAGTAATGAAAAACTGTTTTTT. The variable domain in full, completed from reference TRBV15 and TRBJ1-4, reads DAMVIQNPRYQVTQFGKPVTLSCSQTLNHNVMYWYQQKSSQAPKLLFHYYDKDFNNEADTPDNFQSRRPNTSFCFLDIRSPGLGDTAMYLCATSRNSNEKLFFGSGTQLSVL.

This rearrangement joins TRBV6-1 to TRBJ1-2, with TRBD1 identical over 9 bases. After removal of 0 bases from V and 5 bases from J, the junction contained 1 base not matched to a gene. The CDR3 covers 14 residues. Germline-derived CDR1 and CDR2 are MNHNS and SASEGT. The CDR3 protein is CASSEAGTGYGYTF. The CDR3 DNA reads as TGTGCCAGCAGTGAAGCCGGGACAGGGTATGGCTACACCTTC.

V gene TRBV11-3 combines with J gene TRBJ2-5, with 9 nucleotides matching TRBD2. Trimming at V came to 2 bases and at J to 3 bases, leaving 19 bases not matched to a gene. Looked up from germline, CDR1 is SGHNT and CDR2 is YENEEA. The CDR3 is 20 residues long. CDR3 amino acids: CASSLSADRDRGGAKETQYF. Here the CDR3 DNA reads TGTGCCAGCAGCTTATCGGCCGATAGAGACCGCGGGGGGGCCAAAGAGACCCAGTACTTC.

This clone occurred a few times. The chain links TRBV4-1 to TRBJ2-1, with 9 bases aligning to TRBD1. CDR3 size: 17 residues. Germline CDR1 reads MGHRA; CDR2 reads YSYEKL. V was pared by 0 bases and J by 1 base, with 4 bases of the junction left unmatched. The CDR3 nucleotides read TGCGCCAGCAGCCAAGATTGGGGGACAGGGTCCTACAATGAGCAGTTCTTC. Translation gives CASSQDWGTGSYNEQFF.

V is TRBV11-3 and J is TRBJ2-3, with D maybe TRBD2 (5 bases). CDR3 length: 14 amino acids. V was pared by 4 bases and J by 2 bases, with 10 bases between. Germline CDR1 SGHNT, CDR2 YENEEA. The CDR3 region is CASSSPGNTDTQYF. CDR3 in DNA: TGTGCCAGCAGCTCCCCGGGGAACACAGATACGCAGTATTTT.

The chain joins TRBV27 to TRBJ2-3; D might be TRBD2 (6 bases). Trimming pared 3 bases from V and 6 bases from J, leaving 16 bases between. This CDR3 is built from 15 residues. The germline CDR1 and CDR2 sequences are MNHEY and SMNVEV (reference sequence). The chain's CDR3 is CASSFQRLVKDTQYF. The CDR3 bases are TGTGCCAGCAGTTTCCAGCGACTAGTCAAGGATACGCAGTATTTT.

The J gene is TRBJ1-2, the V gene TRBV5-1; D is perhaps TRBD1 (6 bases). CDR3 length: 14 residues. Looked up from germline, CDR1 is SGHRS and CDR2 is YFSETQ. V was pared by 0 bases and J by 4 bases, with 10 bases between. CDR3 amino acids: CASSLGGGPYGYTF. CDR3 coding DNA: TGCGCCAGCAGCTTGGGAGGGGGTCCCTATGGCTACACCTTC.

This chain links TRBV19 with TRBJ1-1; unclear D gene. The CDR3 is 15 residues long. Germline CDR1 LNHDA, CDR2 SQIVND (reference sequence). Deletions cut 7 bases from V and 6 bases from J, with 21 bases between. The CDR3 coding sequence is TGTGCCAGTACACTCCAGAGGAATGGAAATGCTGAAGCTTTCTTT. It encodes CASTLQRNGNAEAFF.

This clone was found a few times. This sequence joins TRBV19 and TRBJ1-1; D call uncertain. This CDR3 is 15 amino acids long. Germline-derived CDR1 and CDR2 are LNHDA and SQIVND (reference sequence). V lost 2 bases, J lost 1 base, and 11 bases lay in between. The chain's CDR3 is CASSILSLRNTEAFF. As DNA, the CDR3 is TGTGCCAGTAGTATACTTAGCCTGAGGAACACTGAAGCTTTCTTT.

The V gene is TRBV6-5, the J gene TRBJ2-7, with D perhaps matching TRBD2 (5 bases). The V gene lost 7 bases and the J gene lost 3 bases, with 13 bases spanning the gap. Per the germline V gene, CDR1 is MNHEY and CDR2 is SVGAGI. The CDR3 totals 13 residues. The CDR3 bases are TGTGCCAGCATGGGAGCAGAGAGCTACGAGCAGTACTTC. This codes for CASMGAESYEQYF.

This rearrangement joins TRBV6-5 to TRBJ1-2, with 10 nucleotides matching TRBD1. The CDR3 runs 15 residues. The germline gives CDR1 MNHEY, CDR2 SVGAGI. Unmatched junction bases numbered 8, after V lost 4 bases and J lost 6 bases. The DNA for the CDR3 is TGTGCCAGCAGTTCCTCCGGGACAGGGGTCGATGGCTACACCTTC. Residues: CASSSSGTGVDGYTF.

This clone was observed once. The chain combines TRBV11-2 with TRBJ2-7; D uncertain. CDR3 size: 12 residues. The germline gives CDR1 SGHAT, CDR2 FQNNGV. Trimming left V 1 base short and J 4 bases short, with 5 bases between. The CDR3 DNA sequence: TGTGCCAGCAGCTTAGCGGGTTACGAGCAGTACTTC. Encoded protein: CASSLAGYEQYF. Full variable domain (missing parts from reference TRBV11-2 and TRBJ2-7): EAGVAQSPRYKIIEKRQSVAFWCNPISGHATLYWYQQILGQGPKLLIQFQNNGVVDDSQLPKDRFSAERLKGVDSTLKIQPAKLEDSAVYLCASSLAGYEQYFGPGTRLTVT.

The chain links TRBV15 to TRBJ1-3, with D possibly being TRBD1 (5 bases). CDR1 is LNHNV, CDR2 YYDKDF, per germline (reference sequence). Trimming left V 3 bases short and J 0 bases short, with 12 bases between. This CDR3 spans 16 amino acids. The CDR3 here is CATSSSRDHSGNTIYF. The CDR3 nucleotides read TGTGCCACCAGCAGCTCCAGGGATCACTCTGGAAACACCATATATTTT.

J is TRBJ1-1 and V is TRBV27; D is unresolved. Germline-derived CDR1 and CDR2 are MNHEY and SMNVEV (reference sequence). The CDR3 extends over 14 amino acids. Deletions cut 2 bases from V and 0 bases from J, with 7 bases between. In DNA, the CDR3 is TGTGCCAGCAGTTTAGGCCTCCTGAACACTGAAGCTTTCTTT. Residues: CASSLGLLNTEAFF.

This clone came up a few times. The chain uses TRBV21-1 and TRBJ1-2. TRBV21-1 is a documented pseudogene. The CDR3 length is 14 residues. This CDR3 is CASRSRGVNYGYTF. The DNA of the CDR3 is TGTGCCAGTCGTAGTCGGGGAGTAAACTATGGCTACACCTTC.

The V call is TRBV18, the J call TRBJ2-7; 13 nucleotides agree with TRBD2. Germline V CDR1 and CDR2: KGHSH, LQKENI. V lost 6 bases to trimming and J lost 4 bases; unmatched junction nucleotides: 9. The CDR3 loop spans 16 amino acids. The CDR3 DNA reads TGTGCCAGCTCGGCGGGACTAGCGGGGCTAGGTTACGAGCAGTACTTC. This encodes CASSAGLAGLGYEQYF.

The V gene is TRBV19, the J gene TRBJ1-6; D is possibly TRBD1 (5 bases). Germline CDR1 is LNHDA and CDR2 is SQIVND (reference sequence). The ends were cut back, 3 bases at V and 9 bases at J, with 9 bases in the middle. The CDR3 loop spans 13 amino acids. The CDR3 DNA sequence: TGTGCCAGTAGTATGGACACAGGTTCACCCCTCCACTTT. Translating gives CASSMDTGSPLHF. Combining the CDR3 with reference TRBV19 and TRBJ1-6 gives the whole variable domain DGGITQSPKYLFRKEGQNVTLSCEQNLNHDAMYWYRQDPGQGLRLIYYSQIVNDFQKGDIAEGYSVSREKKESFPLTVTSAQKNPTAFYLCASSMDTGSPLHFGNGTRLTVT.

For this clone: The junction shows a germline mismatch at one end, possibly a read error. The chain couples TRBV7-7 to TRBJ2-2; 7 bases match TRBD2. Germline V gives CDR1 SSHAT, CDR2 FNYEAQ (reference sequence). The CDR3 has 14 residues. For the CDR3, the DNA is TGTGCTAGCAGCAACGCGGGGGACACCGGGGAGCTGTTTTTT. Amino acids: CASSNAGDTGELFF. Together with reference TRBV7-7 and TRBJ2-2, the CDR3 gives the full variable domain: GAGVSQSPRYKVTKRGQDVTLRCDPISSHATLYWYQQALGQGPEFLTYFNYEAQPDKSGLPSDRFSAERPEGSISTLTIQRTEQRDSAMYRCASSNAGDTGELFFGEGSRLTVL.

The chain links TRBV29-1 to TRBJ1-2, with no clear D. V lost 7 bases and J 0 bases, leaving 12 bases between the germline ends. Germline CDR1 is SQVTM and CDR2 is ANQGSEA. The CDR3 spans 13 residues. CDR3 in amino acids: CSASKQTNYGYTF. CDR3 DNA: TGCAGCGCCTCGAAACAGACTAACTATGGCTACACCTTC.

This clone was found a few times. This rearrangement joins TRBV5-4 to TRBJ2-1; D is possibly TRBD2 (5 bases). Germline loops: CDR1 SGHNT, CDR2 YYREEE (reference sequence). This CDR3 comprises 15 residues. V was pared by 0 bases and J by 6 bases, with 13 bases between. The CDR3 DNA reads TGTGCCAGCAGCTTGGAACGAGGGCAGCTCAATGAGCAGTTCTTC. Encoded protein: CASSLERGQLNEQFF.

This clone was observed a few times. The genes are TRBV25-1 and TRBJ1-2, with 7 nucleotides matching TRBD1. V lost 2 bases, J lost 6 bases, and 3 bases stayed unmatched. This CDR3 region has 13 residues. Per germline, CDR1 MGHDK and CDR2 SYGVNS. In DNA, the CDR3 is TGTGCCAGCAGTGAAAGGGGGCGCGATGGCTACACCTTC. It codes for CASSERGRDGYTF.

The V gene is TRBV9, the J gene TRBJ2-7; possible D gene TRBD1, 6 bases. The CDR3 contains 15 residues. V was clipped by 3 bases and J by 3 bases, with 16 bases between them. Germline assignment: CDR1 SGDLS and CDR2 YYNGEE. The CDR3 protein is CASSERQEADYEQYF. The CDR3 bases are TGTGCCAGCAGCGAACGACAGGAGGCGGACTACGAGCAGTACTTC.

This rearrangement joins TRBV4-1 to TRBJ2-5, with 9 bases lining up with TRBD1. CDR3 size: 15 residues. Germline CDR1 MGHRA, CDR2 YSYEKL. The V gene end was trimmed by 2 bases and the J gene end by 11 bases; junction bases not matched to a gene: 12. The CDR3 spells CASSQLTGGYREQYF. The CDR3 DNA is TGCGCCAGCAGCCAATTAACAGGGGGCTATCGAGAGCAGTACTTC.

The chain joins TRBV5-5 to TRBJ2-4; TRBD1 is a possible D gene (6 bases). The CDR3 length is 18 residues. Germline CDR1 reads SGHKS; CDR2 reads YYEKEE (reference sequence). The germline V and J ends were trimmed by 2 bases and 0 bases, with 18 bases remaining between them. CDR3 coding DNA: TGTGCCAGCAGCTTTGTGGTTGTGGACAGTTTAGCCAAAAACATTCAGTACTTC. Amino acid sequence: CASSFVVVDSLAKNIQYF.

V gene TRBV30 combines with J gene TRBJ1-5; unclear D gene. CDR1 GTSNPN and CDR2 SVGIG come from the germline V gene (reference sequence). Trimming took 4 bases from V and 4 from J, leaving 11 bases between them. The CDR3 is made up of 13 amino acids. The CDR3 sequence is CAWKVPTNQPQHF. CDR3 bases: TGTGCCTGGAAAGTACCGACAAATCAGCCCCAGCATTTT.

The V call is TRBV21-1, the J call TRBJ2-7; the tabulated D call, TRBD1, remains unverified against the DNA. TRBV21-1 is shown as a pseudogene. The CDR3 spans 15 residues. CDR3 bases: TGTGCCAGCAGCAAAAGGGACAGGGACAAATACGAGCAGTACTTC. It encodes CASSKRDRDKYEQYF.